This TCR beta chain stems from a study of control samples from healthy donors and cancer patients. The data were produced by immunoSEQ multiplex PCR, yet TCRdb's version contains in-frame clones alone and is incomplete. The table shows about 48,000 clones, with 85% to 95% occurring only once. The CDR3 is 16 amino acids. Germline CDR1 SGHAT, CDR2 FQNNGV. The junction had 2 bases not matched to a gene; V was cut back by 1 base and J by 4 bases. The TCR sequence derives from a woman aged 45 to 65 with head and neck cancer. The V gene is TRBV11-2, the J gene TRBJ2-2; 11 nucleotides match TRBD2. Sequenced input: PBMCs. In DNA form, the CDR3 reads TGTGCCAGCAGCTTAGTAGCGGGAGGGGGCACCGGGGAGCTGTTTTTT. Translating it yields CASSLVAGGGTGELFF.